What follows are 20 T cell receptor beta chains derived from one specimen sequenced in a study of CD8+CD57+ T cells in acquired aplastic anemia. Using genomic DNA as the template, TCR beta VDJ and CDR3 profiling was carried out. Each CDR3 protein is one row after TCRdb ran MiXCR on the reads. Here the sample spans 150,000 to 200,000 distinct CDR3 sequences, about 47% being singletons. Sequences were obtained from sorted CD4+, CD8+, or CD8+CD57+ T cells (not recorded which) from PBMCs. These receptors came from a human donor in good health.

This clonotype was seen a handful of times. The chain recombines TRBV19 with TRBJ2-3, with 8 bases fitting TRBD1. Trimming cost V 5 bases and J 6 bases; bases outside gene matches: 4. Per the germline V gene, CDR1 is LNHDA and CDR2 is SQIVND (reference sequence). The CDR3 loop spans 13 amino acids. The CDR3 protein is CASSGDRGDTQYF. For the CDR3, the DNA is TGTGCCAGTAGTGGTGACAGGGGCGATACGCAGTATTTT.

The J gene is TRBJ1-6, the V gene TRBV20-1; D unclear. V lost 3 bases, J lost 5 bases, and 8 bases lay in between. From germline, CDR1 is DFQATT and CDR2 SNEGSKA (reference sequence). The CDR3 is 13 amino acids. The CDR3: CSASQPNNSPLHF. CDR3 sequence (DNA): TGCAGTGCTAGCCAGCCTAATAATTCACCCCTCCACTTT.

This clonotype was seen at least ten times. This chain joins TRBV5-1 and TRBJ2-3; TRBD2 matches 9 bases. The CDR3 is 16 residues long. Trimming at V came to 5 bases and at J to 1 base, leaving 8 bases not matched to a gene. Germline assignment: CDR1 SGHRS and CDR2 YFSETQ. The CDR3 loop reads CASRTGLARGTDTQYF. CDR3 nucleotides: TGCGCCAGCAGGACGGGACTAGCTAGGGGCACAGATACGCAGTATTTT. The variable domain in full, completed from reference TRBV5-1 and TRBJ2-3, reads KAGVTQTPRYLIKTRGQQVTLSCSPISGHRSVSWYQQTPGQGLQFLFEYFSETQRNKGNFPGRFSGRQFSNSRSEMNVSTLELGDSALYLCASRTGLARGTDTQYFGPGTRLTVL.

This clonotype was counted between two and nine times. The chain combines TRBV10-3 with TRBJ2-3, with no clear D. The CDR3 has 15 residues. Per germline, CDR1 ENHRY and CDR2 SYGVKD. Trimming cost V 3 bases and J 4 bases, with 14 bases left between them. CDR3 in DNA: TGTGCCATCAGTGAAGTAACACGGTCCCCAGATACGCAGTATTTT. Translating it yields CAISEVTRSPDTQYF.

V is TRBV29-1 and J is TRBJ2-5, with D possibly TRBD2 on 5 matching bases. Germline V lookup: CDR1 SQVTM, CDR2 ANQGSEA. Trimming took off 6 bases at V and 7 bases at J, with 12 bases between the two ends. The CDR3 is 11 amino acids. The CDR3 DNA follows: TGCAGCGTGGGAGCAAGCGGGACCCAGTACTTC. This translates into CSVGASGTQYF.

The table lists this clonotype with a few counts. The chain employs TRBV29-1 and TRBJ2-2, with 7 bases that match TRBD1. Looked up from germline, CDR1 is SQVTM and CDR2 is ANQGSEA. The CDR3 length is 14 residues. J was trimmed by 2 bases and V by 6 bases; bases with no gene match: 6. As DNA, the CDR3 is TGCAGCGTAGATGACAGGGTCAACACCGGGGAGCTGTTTTTT. Amino acid sequence: CSVDDRVNTGELFF.

This clonotype was seen repeatedly, ten times or more. The rearrangement uses TRBV7-2 and TRBJ1-4, with D perhaps TRBD1 (5 bases). The CDR3 spans 13 residues. Germline values: CDR1 SGHTA, CDR2 FQGNSA. The germline V and J ends were trimmed by 1 base and 7 bases, with 7 bases remaining between them. DNA for the CDR3: TGTGCCAGCAGCTTAGGAGGGGCTGAAAAACTGTTTTTT. Residues: CASSLGGAEKLFF.

This clonotype was counted ten times or more. One end of the junction is discordant with germline, which a read error may explain. V and J are TRBV2 and TRBJ2-2; D possibly uses TRBD1 or TRBD2 (5 bases each). There are 13 residues in the CDR3. The germline gives CDR1 SNHLY, CDR2 FYNNEI. The CDR3 reads CASSRTWTGDLFF. The CDR3 DNA reads TGTGCCAGCAGCCGAACCTGGACCGGGGACCTGTTTTTT.

This clonotype was recorded only once. The V call is TRBV6-5, the J call TRBJ1-1; D gene uncertain. CDR3 length: 14 residues. Looked up from germline, CDR1 is MNHEY and CDR2 is SVGAGI. Trimming pared 0 bases from V and 1 base from J, leaving 6 bases between. CDR3 amino acids: CASSYSGENTEAFF. As DNA, the CDR3 is TGTGCCAGCAGTTACTCGGGCGAGAACACTGAAGCTTTCTTT.

The rearrangement joins TRBV14 to TRBJ2-7, with D maybe TRBD1 (6 bases). The germline gives CDR1 SGHDN, CDR2 FVKESK. The CDR3 spans 14 residues. V was shortened by 6 bases and J by 0 bases, with 12 bases between the two germline ends. CDR3 sequence (DNA): TGTGCCAGCAGACTCAGGGGAAGCTCCTACGAGCAGTACTTC. Protein product: CASRLRGSSYEQYF.

The chain carries TRBV5-1 and TRBJ1-2, with 9 bases fitting TRBD1. The V and J ends lost 2 bases and 9 bases, in that order; junction bases with no gene match: 8. The CDR3 sequence is 14 residues long. Germline loops: CDR1 SGHRS, CDR2 YFSETQ. The CDR3 spells CASSLTTGGVSYTF. In nucleotides, the CDR3 is TGCGCCAGCAGCTTAACTACAGGGGGCGTGAGCTACACCTTC.

Many counts were recorded for this clonotype. The V call is TRBV4-2, the J call TRBJ2-5, with D maybe TRBD2 (6 bases). The V end lost 1 base, the J end lost 4 bases, and 16 bases lay between the germline ends. CDR3 length: 16 amino acids. Germline CDR1 is LGHNA and CDR2 is YNFKEQ. CDR3 coding DNA: TGTGCCAGCAGCCAAGGGGACTCGCGCGGTCGAGAGACCCAGTACTTC. Translated, it gives CASSQGDSRGRETQYF.

This chain uses TRBV6-1 with TRBJ2-3; 7 positions agree with TRBD2. The CDR3 is 13 residues long. Looked up from germline, CDR1 is MNHNS and CDR2 is SASEGT. The V and J ends lost 7 bases and 5 bases, in that order; junction bases with no gene match: 6. The CDR3 spells CASNPAGKDTQYF. In nucleotides, the CDR3 is TGTGCCAGCAACCCAGCGGGGAAAGATACGCAGTATTTT.

The sample holds a few counts of this clonotype. The V gene is TRBV2, the J gene TRBJ2-7; 13 positions match TRBD2. The V segment lost 8 bases and the J segment 3 bases; nucleotides outside the gene matches: 4. In germline, CDR1 is SNHLY, CDR2 FYNNEI. CDR3 length: 14 residues. CDR3 sequence reads: CASHGTSGNYEQYF. The CDR3, as DNA: TGTGCCAGCCACGGGACTAGCGGGAACTACGAGCAGTACTTC.

This clonotype turned up a few times. The chain has TRBV9 and TRBJ1-1; D ambiguous. The CDR3 runs to 13 residues. Trimming took off 3 bases at V and 0 bases at J, with 6 bases between the two ends. Germline V CDR1 and CDR2: SGDLS, YYNGEE. The CDR3 sequence: CASSAQMNTEAFF. The CDR3, as DNA: TGTGCCAGCAGCGCCCAGATGAACACTGAAGCTTTCTTT.

This clonotype was counted ten times or more. The rearrangement joins TRBV5-1 to TRBJ2-3, with TRBD2 matching 9 bases. The V segment lost 1 base and the J segment 1 base; nucleotides outside the gene matches: 4. The CDR3 is made up of 16 amino acids. Looked up from germline, CDR1 is SGHRS and CDR2 is YFSETQ. The CDR3 DNA follows: TGCGCCAGCAGCTTGTTAGCGGGAGCGGGCACAGATACGCAGTATTTT. Amino acid sequence: CASSLLAGAGTDTQYF. The full variable domain, its missing parts supplied by reference TRBV5-1 and TRBJ2-3, is KAGVTQTPRYLIKTRGQQVTLSCSPISGHRSVSWYQQTPGQGLQFLFEYFSETQRNKGNFPGRFSGRQFSNSRSEMNVSTLELGDSALYLCASSLLAGAGTDTQYFGPGTRLTVL.

Concerning this clonotype itself: It is likely a read error, because the conserved phenylalanine at the end of the CDR3 is missing. This chain links TRBV11-2 with TRBJ2-1; no clear D. The V and J ends lost 1 base and 1 base respectively, with 11 bases between them. Germline loops: CDR1 SGHAT, CDR2 FQNNGV. The CDR3 has 16 residues. The CDR3 nucleotides read TGTGCCAGCAGCTTAGTGGGTAGATGGTCCTACAATGAGCAGTTCCTC. Protein product: CASSLVGRWSYNEQFL.

This clonotype was seen many times. This chain uses TRBV20-1 with TRBJ2-3; D assignment may be TRBD1 or TRBD2 (5 bases each). CDR3 length equals 15 residues. Germline V gene sequence: CDR1 DFQATT, CDR2 SNEGSKA (reference sequence). Trimming stripped 2 bases from V and 0 bases from J, with 12 bases between. The CDR3 reads CSARLGTASTDTQYF. CDR3 nucleotide sequence: TGCAGTGCTAGACTTGGGACGGCTAGCACAGATACGCAGTATTTT.

The chain links TRBV29-1 to TRBJ2-7; 9 bases line up with TRBD1. The CDR3 has 13 amino acids. Germline-derived CDR1 and CDR2 are SQVTM and ANQGSEA. J gave up 8 bases and V 7 bases, and 12 bases lay outside the gene matches. The CDR3, as DNA: TGCAGCGCCGTAGGGGGACAGGGAAGTAAGCAGTACTTC. Residues: CSAVGGQGSKQYF.

This clonotype was counted many times. V and J are TRBV24-1 and TRBJ1-2; 7 bases are a match to TRBD1. The CDR3 runs to 13 residues. V trimming: 7 bases; J trimming: 3 bases; junction bases outside the gene matches: 4. Germline V gene data show CDR1 as KGHDR and CDR2 as SFDVKD. CDR3 sequence (DNA): TGTGCCACCAGAGGGGACAGAGACTATGGCTACACCTTC. Translation: CATRGDRDYGYTF.